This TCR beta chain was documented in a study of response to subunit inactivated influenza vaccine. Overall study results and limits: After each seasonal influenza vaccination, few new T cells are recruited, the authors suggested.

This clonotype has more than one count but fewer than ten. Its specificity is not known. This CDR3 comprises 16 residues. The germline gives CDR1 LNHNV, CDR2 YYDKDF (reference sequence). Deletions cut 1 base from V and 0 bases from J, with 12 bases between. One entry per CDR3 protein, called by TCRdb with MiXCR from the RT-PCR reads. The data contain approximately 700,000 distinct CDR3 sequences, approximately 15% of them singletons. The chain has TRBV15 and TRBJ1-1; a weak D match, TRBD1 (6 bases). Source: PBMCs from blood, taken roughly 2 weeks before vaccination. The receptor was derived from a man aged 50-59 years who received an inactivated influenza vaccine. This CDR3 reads CATSRALTGVNTEAFF. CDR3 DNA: TGTGCCACCAGCAGAGCATTGACAGGAGTGAACACTGAAGCTTTCTTT.